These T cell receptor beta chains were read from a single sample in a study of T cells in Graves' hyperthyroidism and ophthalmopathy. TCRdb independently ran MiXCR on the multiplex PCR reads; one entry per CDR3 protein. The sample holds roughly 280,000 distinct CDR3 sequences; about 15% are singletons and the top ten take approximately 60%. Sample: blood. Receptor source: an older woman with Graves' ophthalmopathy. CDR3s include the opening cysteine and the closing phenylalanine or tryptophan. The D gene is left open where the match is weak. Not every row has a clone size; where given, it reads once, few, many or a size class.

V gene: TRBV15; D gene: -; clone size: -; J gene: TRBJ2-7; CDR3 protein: CATSREGGRGDEQYF; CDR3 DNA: TGTGCCACCAGCAGAGAGGGGGGAAGGGGCGACGAGCAGTACTTC
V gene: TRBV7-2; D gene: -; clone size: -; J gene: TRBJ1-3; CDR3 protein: CASSLALAGASSGNTIYF; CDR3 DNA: TGTGCCAGCAGCTTAGCCCTGGCGGGCGCCAGCTCTGGAAACACCATATATTTT
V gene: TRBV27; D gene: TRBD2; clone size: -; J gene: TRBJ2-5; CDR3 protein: CASRSTSGESHQETQYF; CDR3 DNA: TGTGCCAGCAGGTCGACTAGCGGAGAGTCCCACCAAGAGACCCAGTACTTC
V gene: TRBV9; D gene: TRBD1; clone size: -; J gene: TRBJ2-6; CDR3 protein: CASSVRDRGLGANVLTF; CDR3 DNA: TGTGCCAGCAGCGTAAGGGACAGGGGCCTTGGGGCCAACGTCCTGACTTTC
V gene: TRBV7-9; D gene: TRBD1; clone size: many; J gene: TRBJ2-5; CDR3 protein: CASSLADGGQYETQYF; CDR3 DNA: TGTGCCAGCAGCTTAGCTGATGGGGGACAGTACGAGACCCAGTACTTC
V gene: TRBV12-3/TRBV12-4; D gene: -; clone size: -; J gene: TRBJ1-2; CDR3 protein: CASSQTIGGYYGYTF; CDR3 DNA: TGTGCCAGCAGCCAAACTATCGGGGGGTACTATGGCTACACCTTC
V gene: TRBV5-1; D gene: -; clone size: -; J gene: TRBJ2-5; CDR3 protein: CASSLQGLGETQYF; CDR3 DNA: TGCGCCAGCAGCTTGCAAGGGCTAGGAGAGACCCAGTACTTC
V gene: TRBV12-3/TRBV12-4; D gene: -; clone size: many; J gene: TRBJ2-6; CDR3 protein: CASTLRSGANVLTF; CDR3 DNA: TGTGCCAGCACCCTGAGGTCCGGGGCCAACGTCCTGACTTTC
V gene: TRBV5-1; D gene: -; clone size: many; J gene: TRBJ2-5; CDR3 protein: CASSRTSGVETQYF; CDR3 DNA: TGCGCCAGCAGTCGGACATCGGGGGTAGAGACCCAGTACTTC
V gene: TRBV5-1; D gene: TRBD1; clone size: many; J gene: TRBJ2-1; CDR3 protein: CASSLVGQGYNEQFF; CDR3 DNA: TGCGCCAGCAGCTTGGTGGGACAGGGGTACAATGAGCAGTTCTTC
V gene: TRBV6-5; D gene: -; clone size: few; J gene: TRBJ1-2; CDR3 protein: CASSYHTRGFENGYTF; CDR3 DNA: TGTGCCAGCAGTTACCATACCAGGGGATTTGAGAATGGCTACACCTTC
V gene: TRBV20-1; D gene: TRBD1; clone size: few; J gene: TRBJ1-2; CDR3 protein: CSARAQGENYGYTF; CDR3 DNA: TGCAGTGCTAGGGCCCAGGGGGAAAACTATGGCTACACCTTC
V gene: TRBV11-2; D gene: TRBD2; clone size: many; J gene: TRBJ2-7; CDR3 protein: CASSLDPGEGEQYF; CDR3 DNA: TGTGCCAGCAGCTTAGATCCCGGGGAGGGCGAGCAGTACTTC
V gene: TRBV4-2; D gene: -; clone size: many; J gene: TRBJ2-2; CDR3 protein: CASSQAGNTGELFF; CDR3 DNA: TGTGCCAGCAGCCAAGCGGGAAACACCGGGGAGCTGTTTTTT
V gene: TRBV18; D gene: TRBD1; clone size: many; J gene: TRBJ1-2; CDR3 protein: CASSPDRGGYTF; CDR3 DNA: TGTGCCAGCTCACCAGACAGGGGAGGCTACACCTTC
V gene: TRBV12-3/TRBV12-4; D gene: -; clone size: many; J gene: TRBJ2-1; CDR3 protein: CASSLAGGTGNEQFF; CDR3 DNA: TGTGCCAGCAGTTTAGCGGGAGGAACGGGCAATGAGCAGTTCTTC
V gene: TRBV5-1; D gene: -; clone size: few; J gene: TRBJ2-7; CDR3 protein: CASQPSDTAYEQYF; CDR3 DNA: TGCGCCAGTCAGCCGTCAGACACCGCCTACGAGCAGTACTTC
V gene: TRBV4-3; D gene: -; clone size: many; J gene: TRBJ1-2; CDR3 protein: CASSQDVRNYGYTF; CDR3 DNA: TGCGCCAGCAGCCAAGATGTCCGTAACTATGGCTACACCTTC
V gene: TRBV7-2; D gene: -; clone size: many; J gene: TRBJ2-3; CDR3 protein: CASTLGGTDTQYF; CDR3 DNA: TGTGCCAGCACCCTAGGGGGGACAGATACGCAGTATTTT
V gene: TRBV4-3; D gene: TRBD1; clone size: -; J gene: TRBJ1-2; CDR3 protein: CASSPGRGLGYGYTF; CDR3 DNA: TGCGCCAGCAGCCCAGGGAGGGGGCTCGGCTATGGCTACACCTTC
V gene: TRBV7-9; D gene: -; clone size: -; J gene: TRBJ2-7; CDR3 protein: CASSSPDSEEPYEQYF; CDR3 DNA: TGTGCCAGCAGCTCCCCGGACAGCGAGGAACCCTACGAGCAGTACTTC
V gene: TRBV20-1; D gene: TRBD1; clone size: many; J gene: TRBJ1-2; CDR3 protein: CSARETGGGGYTF; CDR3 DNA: TGCAGTGCTAGGGAAACAGGGGGAGGAGGCTACACCTTC
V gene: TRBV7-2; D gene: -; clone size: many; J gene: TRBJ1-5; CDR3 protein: CASSLLGKGQPQHF; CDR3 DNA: TGTGCCAGCAGCTTATTAGGGAAGGGTCAGCCCCAGCATTTT
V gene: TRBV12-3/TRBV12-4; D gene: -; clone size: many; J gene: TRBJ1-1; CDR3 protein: CASSPHGGLNTEAFF; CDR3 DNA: TGTGCCAGCAGTCCACATGGGGGACTGAACACTGAAGCTTTCTTT
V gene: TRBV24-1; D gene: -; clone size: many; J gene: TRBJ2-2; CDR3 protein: CATSDLSLGELFF; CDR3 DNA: TGTGCCACCAGTGACCTTAGCCTTGGGGAGCTGTTTTTT